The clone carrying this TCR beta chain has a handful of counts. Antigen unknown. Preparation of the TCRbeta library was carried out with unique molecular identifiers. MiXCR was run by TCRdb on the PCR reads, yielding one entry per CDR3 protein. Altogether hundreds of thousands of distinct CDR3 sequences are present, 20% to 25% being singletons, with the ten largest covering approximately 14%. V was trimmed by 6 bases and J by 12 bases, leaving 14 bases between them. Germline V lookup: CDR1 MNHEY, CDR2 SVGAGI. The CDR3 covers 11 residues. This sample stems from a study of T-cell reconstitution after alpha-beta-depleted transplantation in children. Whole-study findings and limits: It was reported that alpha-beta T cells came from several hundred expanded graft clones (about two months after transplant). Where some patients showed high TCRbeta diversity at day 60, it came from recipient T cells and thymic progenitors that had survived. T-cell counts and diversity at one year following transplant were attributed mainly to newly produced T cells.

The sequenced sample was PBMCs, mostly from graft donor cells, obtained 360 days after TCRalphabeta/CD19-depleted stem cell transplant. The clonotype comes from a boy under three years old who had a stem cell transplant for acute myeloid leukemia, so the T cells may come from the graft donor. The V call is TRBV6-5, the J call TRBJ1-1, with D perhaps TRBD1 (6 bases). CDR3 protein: CASSQGTRPFF. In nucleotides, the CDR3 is TGTGCCAGCAGCCAGGGGACCCGACCTTTCTTT.